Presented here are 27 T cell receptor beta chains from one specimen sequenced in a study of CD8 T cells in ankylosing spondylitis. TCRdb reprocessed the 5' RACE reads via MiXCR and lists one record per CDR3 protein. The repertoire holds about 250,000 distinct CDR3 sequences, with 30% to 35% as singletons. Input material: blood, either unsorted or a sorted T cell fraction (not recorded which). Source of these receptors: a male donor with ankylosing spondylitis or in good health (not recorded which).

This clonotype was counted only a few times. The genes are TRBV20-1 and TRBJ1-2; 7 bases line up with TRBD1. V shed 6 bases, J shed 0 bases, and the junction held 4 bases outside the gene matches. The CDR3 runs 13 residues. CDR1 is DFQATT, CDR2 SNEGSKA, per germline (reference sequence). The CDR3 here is CSARDRSNYGYTF. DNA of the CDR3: TGCAGTGCCCGGGACAGATCTAACTATGGCTACACCTTC.

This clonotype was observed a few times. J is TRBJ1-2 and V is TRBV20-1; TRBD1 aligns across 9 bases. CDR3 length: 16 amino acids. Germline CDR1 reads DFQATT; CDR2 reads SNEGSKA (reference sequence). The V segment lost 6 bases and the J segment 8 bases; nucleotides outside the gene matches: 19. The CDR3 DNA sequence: TGCAGTGCCAATCTAAGCCCCAGGACAGGGGATCCAGGCTACACCTTC. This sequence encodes CSANLSPRTGDPGYTF.

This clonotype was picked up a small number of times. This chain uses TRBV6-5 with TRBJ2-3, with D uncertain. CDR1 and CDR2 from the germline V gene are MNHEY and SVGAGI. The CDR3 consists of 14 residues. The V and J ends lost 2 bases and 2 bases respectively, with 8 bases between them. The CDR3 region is CASSYRLFTDTQYF. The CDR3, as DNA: TGTGCCAGCAGTTACCGGCTCTTCACAGATACGCAGTATTTT.

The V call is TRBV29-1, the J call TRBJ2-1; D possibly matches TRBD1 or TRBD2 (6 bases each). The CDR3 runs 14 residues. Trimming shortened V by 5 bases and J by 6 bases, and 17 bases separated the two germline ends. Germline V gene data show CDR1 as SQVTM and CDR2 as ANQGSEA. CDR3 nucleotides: TGCAGCGTTCGGGGGCAGGGCATCATCAATGAGCAGTTCTTC. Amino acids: CSVRGQGIINEQFF.

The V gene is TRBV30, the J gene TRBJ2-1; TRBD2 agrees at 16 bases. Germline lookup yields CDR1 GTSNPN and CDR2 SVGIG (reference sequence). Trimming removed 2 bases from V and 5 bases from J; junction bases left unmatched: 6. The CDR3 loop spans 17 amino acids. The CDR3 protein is CAWSLGLAGGPDNEQFF. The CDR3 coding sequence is TGTGCCTGGAGTCTGGGACTAGCGGGGGGGCCTGACAATGAGCAGTTCTTC. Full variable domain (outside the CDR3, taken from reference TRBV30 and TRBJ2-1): SQTIHQWPATLVQPVGSPLSLECTVEGTSNPNLYWYRQAAGRGLQLLFYSVGIGQISSEVPQNLSASRPQDRQFILSSKKLLLSDSGFYLCAWSLGLAGGPDNEQFFGPGTRLTVL.

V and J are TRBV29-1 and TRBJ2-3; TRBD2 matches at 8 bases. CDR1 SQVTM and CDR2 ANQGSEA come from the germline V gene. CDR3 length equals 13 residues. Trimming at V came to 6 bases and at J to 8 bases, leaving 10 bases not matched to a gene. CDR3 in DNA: TGCAGCGTCTCGGGGGGGCGCGAGCCTACGCAGTATTTT. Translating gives CSVSGGREPTQYF.

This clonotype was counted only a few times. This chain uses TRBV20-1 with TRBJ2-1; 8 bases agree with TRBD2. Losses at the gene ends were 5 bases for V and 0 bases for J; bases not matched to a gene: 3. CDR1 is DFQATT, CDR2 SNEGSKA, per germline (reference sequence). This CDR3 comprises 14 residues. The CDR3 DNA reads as TGCAGTGCTCCCAGCGGGGGCTCCTACAATGAGCAGTTCTTC. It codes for CSAPSGGSYNEQFF.

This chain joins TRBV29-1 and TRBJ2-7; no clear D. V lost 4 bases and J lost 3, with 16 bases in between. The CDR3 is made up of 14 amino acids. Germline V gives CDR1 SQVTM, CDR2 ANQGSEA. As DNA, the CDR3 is TGCAGCGTTGTCTGGCCGACGGCAGGCTACGAGCAGTACTTC. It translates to CSVVWPTAGYEQYF.

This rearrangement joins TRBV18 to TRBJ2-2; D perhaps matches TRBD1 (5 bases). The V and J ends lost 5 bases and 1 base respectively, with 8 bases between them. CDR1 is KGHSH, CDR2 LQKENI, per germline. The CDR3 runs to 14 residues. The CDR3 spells CASSKDRNTGELFF. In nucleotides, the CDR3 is TGTGCCAGCTCAAAAGACAGGAACACCGGGGAGCTGTTTTTT.

CDR3 sequence: CASSLEPTGARGYTF. The CDR3 DNA follows: TGTGCCAGCAGCTTAGAACCTACAGGGGCAAGGGGCTACACCTTC. The rearrangement links TRBV7-9 to TRBJ1-2, with 7 positions matching TRBD1. Germline assignment: CDR1 SEHNR and CDR2 FQNEAQ (reference sequence). V lost 1 base and J lost 8; bases outside the gene matches: 10. The CDR3 runs 15 residues. Based on the CDR3 plus reference TRBV7-9 and TRBJ1-2, the full variable domain is DTGVSQNPRHKITKRGQNVTFRCDPISEHNRLYWYRQTLGQGPEFLTYFQNEAQLEKSRLLSDRFSAERPKGSFSTLEIQRTEQGDSAMYLCASSLEPTGARGYTFGSGTRLTVV.

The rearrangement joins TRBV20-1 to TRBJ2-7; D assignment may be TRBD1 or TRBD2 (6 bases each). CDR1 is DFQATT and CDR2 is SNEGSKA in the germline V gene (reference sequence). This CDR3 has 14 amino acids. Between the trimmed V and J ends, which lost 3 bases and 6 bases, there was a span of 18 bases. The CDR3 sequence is CSARSVQGGSEQYF. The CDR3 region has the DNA TGCAGTGCTAGGAGTGTACAGGGAGGTTCCGAGCAGTACTTC.

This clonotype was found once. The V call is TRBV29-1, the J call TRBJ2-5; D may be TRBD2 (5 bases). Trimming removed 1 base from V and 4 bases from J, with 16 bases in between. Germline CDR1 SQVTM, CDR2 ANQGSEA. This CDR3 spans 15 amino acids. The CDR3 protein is CSVEGGLAPSETQYF. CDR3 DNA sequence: TGCAGCGTTGAAGGCGGACTGGCCCCATCAGAGACCCAGTACTTC. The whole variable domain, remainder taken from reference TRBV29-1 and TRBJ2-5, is SAVISQKPSRDICQRGTSLTIQCQVDSQVTMMFWYRQQPGQSLTLIATANQGSEATYESGFVIDKFPISRPNLTFSTLTVSNMSPEDSSIYLCSVEGGLAPSETQYFGPGTRLLVL.

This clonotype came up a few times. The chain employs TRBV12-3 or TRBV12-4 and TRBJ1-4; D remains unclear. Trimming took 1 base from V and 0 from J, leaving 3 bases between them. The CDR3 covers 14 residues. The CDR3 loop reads CASSLGATNEKLFF. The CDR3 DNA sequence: TGTGCCAGCAGTTTAGGAGCAACTAATGAAAAACTGTTTTTT.

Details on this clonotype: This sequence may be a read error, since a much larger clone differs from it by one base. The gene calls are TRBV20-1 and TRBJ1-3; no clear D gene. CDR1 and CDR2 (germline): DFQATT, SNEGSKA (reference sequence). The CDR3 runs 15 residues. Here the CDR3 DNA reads TGCTGTGCTAGACCCCTCGACGTCTCTGGAAACACCATATATTTT. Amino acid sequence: CCARPLDVSGNTIYF.

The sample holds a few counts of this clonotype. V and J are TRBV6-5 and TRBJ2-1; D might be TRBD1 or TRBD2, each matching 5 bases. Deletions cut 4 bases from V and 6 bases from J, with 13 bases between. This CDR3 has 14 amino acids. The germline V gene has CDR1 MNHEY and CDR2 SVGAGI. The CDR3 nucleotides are TGTGCCAGCAGTTCCCAAGGGGCGGGCAATGAGCAGTTCTTC. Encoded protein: CASSSQGAGNEQFF.

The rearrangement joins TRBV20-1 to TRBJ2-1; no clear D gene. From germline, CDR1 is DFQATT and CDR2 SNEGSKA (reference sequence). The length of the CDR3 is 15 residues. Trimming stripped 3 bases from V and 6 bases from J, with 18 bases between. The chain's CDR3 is CSARFAANIGNEQFF. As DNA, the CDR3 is TGCAGTGCTAGGTTTGCGGCAAACATCGGCAATGAGCAGTTCTTC.

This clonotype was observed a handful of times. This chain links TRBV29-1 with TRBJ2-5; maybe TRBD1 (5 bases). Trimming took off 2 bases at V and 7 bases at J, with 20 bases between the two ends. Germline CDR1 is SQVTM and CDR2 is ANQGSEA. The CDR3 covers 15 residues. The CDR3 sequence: CSVEPTLGDRGTQYF. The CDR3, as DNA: TGCAGCGTTGAACCCACGCTAGGGGATCGAGGGACCCAGTACTTC.

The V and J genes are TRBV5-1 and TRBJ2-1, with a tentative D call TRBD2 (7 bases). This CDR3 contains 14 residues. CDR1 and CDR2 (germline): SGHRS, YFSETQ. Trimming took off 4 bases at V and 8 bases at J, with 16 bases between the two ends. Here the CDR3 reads CASSIPTGGDEQFF. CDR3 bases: TGCGCCAGCAGCATCCCGACGGGGGGCGATGAGCAGTTCTTC.

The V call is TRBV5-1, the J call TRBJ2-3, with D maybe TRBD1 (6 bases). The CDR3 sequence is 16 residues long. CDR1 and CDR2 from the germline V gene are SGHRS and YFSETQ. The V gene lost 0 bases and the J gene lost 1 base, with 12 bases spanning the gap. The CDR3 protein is CASSLEQGSRTDTQYF. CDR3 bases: TGCGCCAGCAGCTTGGAACAGGGCAGCCGCACAGATACGCAGTATTTT.

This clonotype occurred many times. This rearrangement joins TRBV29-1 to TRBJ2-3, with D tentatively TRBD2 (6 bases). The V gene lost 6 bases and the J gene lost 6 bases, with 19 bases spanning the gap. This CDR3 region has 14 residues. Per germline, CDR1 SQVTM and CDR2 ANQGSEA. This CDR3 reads CSVDPGLTVDTQYF. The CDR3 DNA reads TGCAGCGTCGATCCGGGACTCACAGTGGATACGCAGTATTTT.

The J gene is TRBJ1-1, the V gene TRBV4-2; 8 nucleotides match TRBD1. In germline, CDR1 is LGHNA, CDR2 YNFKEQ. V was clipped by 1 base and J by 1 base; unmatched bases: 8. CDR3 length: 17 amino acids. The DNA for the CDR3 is TGTGCCAGCAGCCAAGGCGCGGGGGGGACAGGGAACACTGAAGCTTTCTTT. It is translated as CASSQGAGGTGNTEAFF.

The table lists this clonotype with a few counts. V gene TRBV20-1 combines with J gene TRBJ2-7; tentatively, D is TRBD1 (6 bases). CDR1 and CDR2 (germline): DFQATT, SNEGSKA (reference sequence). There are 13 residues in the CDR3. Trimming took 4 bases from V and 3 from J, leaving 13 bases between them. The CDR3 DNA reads TGCAGTGCTACAGGGGTGCCTGACTACGAGCAGTACTTC. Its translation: CSATGVPDYEQYF.

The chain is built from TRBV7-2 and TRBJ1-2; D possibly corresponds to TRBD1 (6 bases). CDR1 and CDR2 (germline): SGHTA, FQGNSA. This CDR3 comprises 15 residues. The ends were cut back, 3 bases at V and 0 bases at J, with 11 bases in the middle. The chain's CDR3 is CASSFTGTSNYGYTF. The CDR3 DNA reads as TGTGCCAGCAGCTTCACAGGGACCTCTAACTATGGCTACACCTTC.

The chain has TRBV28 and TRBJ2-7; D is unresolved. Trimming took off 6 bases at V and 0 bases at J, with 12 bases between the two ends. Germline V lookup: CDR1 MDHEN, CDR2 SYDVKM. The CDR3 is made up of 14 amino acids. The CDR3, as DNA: TGTGCCAGCAGCAACAGAAGGAGCTCCTACGAGCAGTACTTC. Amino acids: CASSNRRSSYEQYF.

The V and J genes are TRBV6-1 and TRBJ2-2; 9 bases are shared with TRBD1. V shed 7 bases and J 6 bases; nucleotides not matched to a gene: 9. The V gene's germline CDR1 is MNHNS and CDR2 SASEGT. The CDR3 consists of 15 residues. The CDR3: CASTIGQGRAGELFF. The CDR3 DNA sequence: TGTGCCAGCACCATCGGACAGGGGAGGGCCGGGGAGCTGTTTTTT.

DNA for the CDR3: TGCAGTGCTAGAGATGGCCTAGCGCCTCTCTACGAGCAGTACTTC. It yields the protein CSARDGLAPLYEQYF. The gene calls are TRBV20-1 and TRBJ2-7, with D maybe TRBD2 (6 bases). The V end was cut by 0 bases, the J end by 3 bases, with 15 bases between. CDR3 length: 15 amino acids. The germline V gene encodes CDR1 DFQATT and CDR2 SNEGSKA (reference sequence).

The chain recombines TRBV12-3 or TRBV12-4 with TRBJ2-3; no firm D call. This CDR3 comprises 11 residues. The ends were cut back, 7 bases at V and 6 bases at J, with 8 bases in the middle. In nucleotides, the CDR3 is TGTGCCAGCACCCAGAGGGATACGCAGTATTTT. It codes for CASTQRDTQYF.